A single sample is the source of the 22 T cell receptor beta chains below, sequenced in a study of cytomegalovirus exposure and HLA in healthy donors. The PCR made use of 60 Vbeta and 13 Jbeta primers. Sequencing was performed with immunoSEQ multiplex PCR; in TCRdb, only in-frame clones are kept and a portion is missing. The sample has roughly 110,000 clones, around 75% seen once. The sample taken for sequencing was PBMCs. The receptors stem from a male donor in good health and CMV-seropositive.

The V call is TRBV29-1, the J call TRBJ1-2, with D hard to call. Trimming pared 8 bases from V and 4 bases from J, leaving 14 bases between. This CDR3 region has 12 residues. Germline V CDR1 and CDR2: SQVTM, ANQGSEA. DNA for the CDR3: TGCAGCACCTCAGCGGGGTTCTATGGCTACACCTTC. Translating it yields CSTSAGFYGYTF.

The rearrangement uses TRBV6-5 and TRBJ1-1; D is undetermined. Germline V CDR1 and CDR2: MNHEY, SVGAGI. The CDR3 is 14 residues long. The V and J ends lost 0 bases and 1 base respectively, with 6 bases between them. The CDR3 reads CASSYSGRNTEAFF. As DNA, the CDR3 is TGTGCCAGCAGTTACTCAGGGAGGAACACTGAAGCTTTCTTT.

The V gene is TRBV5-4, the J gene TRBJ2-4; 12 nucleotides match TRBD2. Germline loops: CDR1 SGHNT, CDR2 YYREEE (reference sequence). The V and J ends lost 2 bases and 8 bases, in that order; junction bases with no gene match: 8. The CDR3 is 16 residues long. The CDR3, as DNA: TGTGCCAGCAGCTTTAGACTAGCGGGGGATAGCGACATTCAGTACTTC. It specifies CASSFRLAGDSDIQYF.

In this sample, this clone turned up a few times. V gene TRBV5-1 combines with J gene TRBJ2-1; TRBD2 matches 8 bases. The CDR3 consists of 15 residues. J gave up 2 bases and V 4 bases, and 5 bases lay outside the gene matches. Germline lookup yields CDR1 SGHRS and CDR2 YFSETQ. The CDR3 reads CASSLFSGTYNEQFF. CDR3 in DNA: TGCGCCAGCAGCCTGTTTAGCGGGACCTACAATGAGCAGTTCTTC.

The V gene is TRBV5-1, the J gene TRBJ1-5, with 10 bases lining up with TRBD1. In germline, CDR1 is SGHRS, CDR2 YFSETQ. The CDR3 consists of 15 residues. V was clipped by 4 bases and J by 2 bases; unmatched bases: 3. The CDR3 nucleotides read TGCGCCAGCAGCCGGACAGGGGGAGGCAATCAGCCCCAGCATTTT. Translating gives CASSRTGGGNQPQHF.

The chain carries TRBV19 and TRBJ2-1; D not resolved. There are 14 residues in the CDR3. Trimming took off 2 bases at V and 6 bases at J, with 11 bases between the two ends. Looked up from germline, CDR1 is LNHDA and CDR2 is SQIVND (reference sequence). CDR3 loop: CASSIRGGGNEQFF. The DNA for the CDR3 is TGTGCCAGTAGTATACGAGGTGGTGGCAATGAGCAGTTCTTC.

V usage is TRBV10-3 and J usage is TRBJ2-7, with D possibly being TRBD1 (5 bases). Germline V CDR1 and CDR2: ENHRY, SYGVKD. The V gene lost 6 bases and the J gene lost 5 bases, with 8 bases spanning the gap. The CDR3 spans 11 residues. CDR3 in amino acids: CAISARDEQYF. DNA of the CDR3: TGTGCCATCAGCGCCAGGGACGAGCAGTACTTC.

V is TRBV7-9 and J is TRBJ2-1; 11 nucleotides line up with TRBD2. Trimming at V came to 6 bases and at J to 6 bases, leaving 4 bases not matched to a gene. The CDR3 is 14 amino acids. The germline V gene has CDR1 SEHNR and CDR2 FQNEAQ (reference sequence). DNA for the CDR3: TGTGCCAGCAGTCATCTAGCGGGGGGCAATGAGCAGTTCTTC. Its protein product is CASSHLAGGNEQFF.

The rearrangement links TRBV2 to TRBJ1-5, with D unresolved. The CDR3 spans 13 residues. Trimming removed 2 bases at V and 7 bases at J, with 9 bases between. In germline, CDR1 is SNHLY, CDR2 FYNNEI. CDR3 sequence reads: CASSEPPSQPQHF. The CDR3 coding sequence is TGTGCCAGCAGTGAACCTCCCTCGCAGCCCCAGCATTTT. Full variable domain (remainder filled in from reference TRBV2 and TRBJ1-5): EPEVTQTPSHQVTQMGQEVILRCVPISNHLYFYWYRQILGQKVEFLVSFYNNEISEKSEIFDDQFSVERPDGSNFTLKIRSTKLEDSAMYFCASSEPPSQPQHFGDGTRLSIL.

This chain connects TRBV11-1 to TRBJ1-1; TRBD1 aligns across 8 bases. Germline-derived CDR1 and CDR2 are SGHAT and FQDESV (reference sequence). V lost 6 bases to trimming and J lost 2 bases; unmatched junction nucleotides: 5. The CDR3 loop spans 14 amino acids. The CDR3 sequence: CASRGQGVNTEAFF. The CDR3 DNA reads TGTGCCAGCAGAGGACAGGGTGTAAACACTGAAGCTTTCTTT.

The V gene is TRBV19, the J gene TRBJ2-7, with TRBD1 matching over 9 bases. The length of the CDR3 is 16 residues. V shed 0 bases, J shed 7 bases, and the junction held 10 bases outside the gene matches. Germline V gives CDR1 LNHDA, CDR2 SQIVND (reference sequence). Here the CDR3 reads CASSIEGTGNVGEQYF. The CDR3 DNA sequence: TGTGCCAGTAGTATAGAAGGGACAGGGAATGTTGGAGAGCAGTACTTC.

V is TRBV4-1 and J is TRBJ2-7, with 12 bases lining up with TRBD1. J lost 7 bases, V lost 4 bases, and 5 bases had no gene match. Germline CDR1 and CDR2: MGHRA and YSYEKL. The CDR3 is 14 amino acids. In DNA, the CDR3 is TGCGCCAGCAGCCGGGACAGGGGGCGTAGGGAGCAGTACTTC. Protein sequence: CASSRDRGRREQYF.

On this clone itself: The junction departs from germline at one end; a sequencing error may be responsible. CDR3 sequence: CASSSLRDRQF. Here the CDR3 DNA reads TGTGCCAGCAGTTCTCTGCGGGACCGACAGTTT. The V gene is TRBV27, the J gene TRBJ1-5; D may be TRBD1 (5 bases). Germline CDR1 MNHEY, CDR2 SMNVEV (reference sequence). The CDR3 consists of 11 residues.

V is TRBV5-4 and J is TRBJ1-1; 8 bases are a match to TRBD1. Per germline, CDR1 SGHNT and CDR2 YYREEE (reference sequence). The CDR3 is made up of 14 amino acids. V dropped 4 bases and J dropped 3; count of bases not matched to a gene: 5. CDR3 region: CASSMRQGHTEAFF. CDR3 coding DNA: TGTGCCAGCAGCATGAGACAGGGGCACACTGAAGCTTTCTTT. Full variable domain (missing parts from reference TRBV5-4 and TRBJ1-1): ETGVTQSPTHLIKTRGQQVTLRCSSQSGHNTVSWYQQALGQGPQFIFQYYREEENGRGNFPPRFSGLQFPNYSSELNVNALELDDSALYLCASSMRQGHTEAFFGQGTRLTVV.

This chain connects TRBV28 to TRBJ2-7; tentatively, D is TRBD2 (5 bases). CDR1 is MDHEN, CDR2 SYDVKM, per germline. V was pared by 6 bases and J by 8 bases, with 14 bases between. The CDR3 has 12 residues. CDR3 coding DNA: TGTGCCAGCAGCCTCAAGGACTCGAAGCAGTACTTC. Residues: CASSLKDSKQYF.

The CDR3 loop is CSVLTAYEQYF. The CDR3 coding sequence is TGCAGCGTTCTGACAGCCTACGAGCAGTACTTC. The V gene is TRBV29-1, the J gene TRBJ2-7; maybe TRBD1 (5 bases). Trimming took off 5 bases at V and 2 bases at J, with 7 bases between the two ends. CDR3 size: 11 residues. Germline CDR1 SQVTM, CDR2 ANQGSEA.

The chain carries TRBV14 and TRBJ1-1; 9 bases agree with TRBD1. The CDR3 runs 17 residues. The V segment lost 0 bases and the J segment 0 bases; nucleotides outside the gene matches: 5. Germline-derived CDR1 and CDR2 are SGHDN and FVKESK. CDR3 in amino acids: CASSQEKWTGVNTEAFF. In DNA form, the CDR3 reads TGTGCCAGCAGCCAAGAGAAATGGACAGGGGTGAACACTGAAGCTTTCTTT. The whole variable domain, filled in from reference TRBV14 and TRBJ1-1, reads EAGVTQFPSHSVIEKGQTVTLRCDPISGHDNLYWYRRVMGKEIKFLLHFVKESKQDESGMPNNRFLAERTGGTYSTLKVQPAELEDSGVYFCASSQEKWTGVNTEAFFGQGTRLTVV.

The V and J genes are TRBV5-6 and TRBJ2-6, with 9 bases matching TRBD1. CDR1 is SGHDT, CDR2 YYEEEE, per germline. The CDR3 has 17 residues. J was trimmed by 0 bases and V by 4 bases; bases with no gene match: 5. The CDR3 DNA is TGTGCCAGCAGCCCGCCGGGACAGGGCTCTGGGGCCAACGTCCTGACTTTC. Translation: CASSPPGQGSGANVLTF. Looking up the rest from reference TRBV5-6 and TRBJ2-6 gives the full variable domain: DAGVTQSPTHLIKTRGQQVTLRCSPKSGHDTVSWYQQALGQGPQFIFQYYEEEERQRGNFPDRFSGHQFPNYSSELNVNALLLGDSALYLCASSPPGQGSGANVLTFGAGSRLTVL.

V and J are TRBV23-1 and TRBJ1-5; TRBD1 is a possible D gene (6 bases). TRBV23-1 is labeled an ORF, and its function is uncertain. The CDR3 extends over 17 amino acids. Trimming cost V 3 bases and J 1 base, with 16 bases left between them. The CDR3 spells CASSQNHQGQSNQPQHF. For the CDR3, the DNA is TGCGCCAGCAGTCAGAATCATCAGGGGCAAAGCAATCAGCCCCAGCATTTT.

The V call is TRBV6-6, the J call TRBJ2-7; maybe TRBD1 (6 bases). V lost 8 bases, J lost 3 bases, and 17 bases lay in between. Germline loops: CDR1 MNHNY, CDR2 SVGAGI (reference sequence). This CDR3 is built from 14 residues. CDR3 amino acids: CASSETGDRYEQYF. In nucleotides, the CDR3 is TGTGCCAGCTCTGAGACAGGTGACCGCTACGAGCAGTACTTC.

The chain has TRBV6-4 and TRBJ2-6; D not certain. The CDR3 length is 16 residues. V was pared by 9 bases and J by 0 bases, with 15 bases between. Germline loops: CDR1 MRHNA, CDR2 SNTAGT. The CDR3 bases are TGTGCCAGTAGAGACCACAACAGCTCTGGGGCCAACGTCCTGACTTTC. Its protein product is CASRDHNSSGANVLTF.

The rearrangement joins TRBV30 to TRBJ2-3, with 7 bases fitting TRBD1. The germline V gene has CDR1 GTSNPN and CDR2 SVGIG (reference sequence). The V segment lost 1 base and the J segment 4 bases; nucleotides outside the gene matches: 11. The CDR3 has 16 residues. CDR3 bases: TGTGCCTGGAGTGAATCCGCAGGGGGTGGTGCAGATACGCAGTATTTT. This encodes CAWSESAGGGADTQYF.